This T cell receptor beta chain is from a study of T-cell reconstitution after alpha-beta-depleted transplantation in children. Per the germline V gene, CDR1 is SGHRS and CDR2 is YFSETQ. The J segment lost 4 bases and the V segment lost 0 bases, leaving 8 bases of the junction unmatched. The CDR3 runs 16 residues. This clonotype was counted a single time. Preparation of the TCRbeta library used unique molecular identifiers. TCRdb ran MiXCR on the PCR reads and lists one entry per CDR3 protein. The sample shows about 440,000 distinct CDR3 sequences, 43% of them seen only once. This sequence joins TRBV5-1 and TRBJ2-3; 7 nucleotides agree with TRBD2. The specimen was PBMCs, collected before TCRalphabeta/CD19-depleted stem cell transplant. The receptor comes from a girl aged 2-9 years with aplastic anemia, due to receive a stem cell transplant. Here the CDR3 DNA reads TGCGCCAGCAGCTTGGTAGGAGCGGGGCTTGCAGATACGCAGTATTTT. This translates into CASSLVGAGLADTQYF.